Following are 32 T cell receptor beta chains from one sample sequenced in a study of T cell responses to AZD1222 COVID-19 vaccine. Using immunoSEQ multiplex PCR, the repertoire was profiled, and TCRdb retains in-frame clones only, with some absent. In total, the table holds 150,000 or so clones. Sequencing used peripheral blood. These receptors came from an adult in good health.

The gene calls are TRBV7-9 and TRBJ1-2, with D uncertain. In germline, CDR1 is SEHNR, CDR2 FQNEAQ (reference sequence). The CDR3 covers 13 residues. V dropped 1 base and J dropped 6 bases, with 9 bases sitting between them. For the CDR3, the DNA is TGTGCCAGCAGCTTAGGCCGTAGGGATGGCTACACCTTC. Translation: CASSLGRRDGYTF.

J is TRBJ1-6 and V is TRBV12-3 or TRBV12-4; no reliable D call. The CDR3 is made up of 13 amino acids. V was trimmed by 0 bases and J by 10 bases, leaving 7 bases between them. As DNA, the CDR3 is TGTGCCAGCAGTTTAGCGGTAGGCTCACCCCTCCACTTT. This gives the protein CASSLAVGSPLHF.

J is TRBJ1-4 and V is TRBV6-5; no reliable D call. CDR1 MNHEY and CDR2 SVGAGI come from the germline V gene. The V end lost 6 bases, the J end lost 5 bases, and 13 bases lay between the germline ends. The CDR3 spans 14 residues. The CDR3 spells CASSPTWHNEKLFF. CDR3 coding DNA: TGTGCCAGCAGCCCAACCTGGCACAATGAAAAACTGTTTTTT.

The rearrangement uses TRBV3-1 (or the pseudogene TRBV3-2) and TRBJ1-3; no reliable D call. The CDR3 consists of 14 residues. The germline V gene has CDR1 LGHDT and CDR2 YNNKEL (reference sequence). The germline V and J ends were trimmed by 1 base and 1 base, with 5 bases remaining between them. Here the CDR3 DNA reads TGTGCCAGCAGCCAAGTAGGTTCTGGAAACACCATATATTTT. Its protein is CASSQVGSGNTIYF.

Comment on this clone: One end of the junction is discordant with germline, which a read error may explain. This chain connects TRBV28 to TRBJ1-2, with TRBD1 identical over 9 bases. Germline assignment: CDR1 MDHEN and CDR2 SYDVKM. This CDR3 has 12 amino acids. The CDR3 loop is CASSLGSLGQGF. The DNA for the CDR3 is TGTGCCAGCAGTTTAGGCTCCCTGGGACAGGGCTTC.

The CDR3 region is CASSLGGISYEQYF. The CDR3 nucleotides are TGTGCCAGCAGCTTAGGGGGGATTTCCTACGAGCAGTACTTC. The V and J genes are TRBV7-2 and TRBJ2-7, with D perhaps TRBD1 or TRBD2 (5 bases each). The V gene's germline CDR1 is SGHTA and CDR2 FQGNSA. The CDR3 contains 14 residues. The V end lost 1 base, the J end lost 1 base, and 8 bases lay between the germline ends.

Concerning this clone: At one end, the junction sequence differs from germline, possibly due to a read error. The J gene is TRBJ2-2, the V gene TRBV9, with D maybe TRBD2 (5 bases). The CDR3 is made up of 15 amino acids. The germline V gene encodes CDR1 SGDLS and CDR2 YYNGEE. CDR3 loop: CASSAVVGNSGELFF. CDR3 nucleotides: TGTGCCAGCAGCGCAGTAGTCGGGAACTCCGGGGAGCTGTTTTTT.

The CDR3 sequence: CAWSEGGNTIYF. In DNA form, the CDR3 reads TGTGCCTGGAGTGAGGGTGGAAACACCATATATTTT. The chain has TRBV30 and TRBJ1-3, with D unresolved. This CDR3 contains 12 residues. CDR1 and CDR2 from the germline V gene are GTSNPN and SVGIG (reference sequence). Trimming pared 1 base from V and 3 bases from J, leaving 4 bases between.

The chain links TRBV7-8 to TRBJ2-3, with 8 bases matching TRBD1. J lost 3 bases, V lost 5 bases, and 13 bases had no gene match. The CDR3 is made up of 17 amino acids. Germline V CDR1 and CDR2: SGHVS, FQNEAQ. The CDR3 DNA is TGTGCCAGCAGCGCGATTCCTCAGGGGGCGTTGACAGATACGCAGTATTTT. Its translation: CASSAIPQGALTDTQYF.

The genes are TRBV4-2 and TRBJ1-4, with 8 bases identical to TRBD1. Unmatched junction bases numbered 15, after V lost 4 bases and J lost 8 bases. Germline assignment: CDR1 LGHNA and CDR2 YNFKEQ. The CDR3 has 17 residues. This CDR3 is CASSLHPRQGKSEKLFF. CDR3 nucleotide sequence: TGTGCCAGCAGCCTCCACCCCCGACAGGGGAAGAGCGAAAAACTGTTTTTT.

The chain uses TRBV6-5 and TRBJ2-1; 8 bases are a match to TRBD2. Germline CDR1 is MNHEY and CDR2 is SVGAGI. The CDR3 spans 16 residues. Losses at the gene ends were 5 bases for V and 2 bases for J; bases not matched to a gene: 8. CDR3 sequence (DNA): TGTGCCAGCAGTCACTACCCGGGGGGGACCTACAATGAGCAGTTCTTC. The encoded protein is CASSHYPGGTYNEQFF.

The chain carries TRBV5-6 and TRBJ2-7; maybe TRBD1 (5 bases). CDR1 is SGHDT, CDR2 YYEEEE, per germline. V was trimmed by 2 bases and J by 7 bases, leaving 13 bases between them. The CDR3 runs to 13 residues. The CDR3 bases are TGTGCCAGCAGCTTAGAAAACAGGTTAGAGCAGTACTTC. Translated: CASSLENRLEQYF.

This chain connects TRBV11-2 to TRBJ2-1; weak D call: TRBD1 (6 bases). CDR3 length: 15 amino acids. V was clipped by 2 bases and J by 9 bases, with 17 bases between them. Germline CDR1 reads SGHAT; CDR2 reads FQNNGV. The CDR3 region has the DNA TGTGCCAGCAGCTTAAGGACAGCCCTAGGTGGTGAGCAGTTCTTC. Amino acid sequence: CASSLRTALGGEQFF.

The chain employs TRBV5-1 and TRBJ2-3; TRBD2 might be the D (5 bases). The length of the CDR3 is 14 residues. V was trimmed by 0 bases and J by 5 bases, leaving 10 bases between them. Germline loops: CDR1 SGHRS, CDR2 YFSETQ. CDR3 nucleotides: TGCGCCAGCAGCTTGGTTCCGGGAATAGATACGCAGTATTTT. As protein: CASSLVPGIDTQYF.

The genes are TRBV5-1 and TRBJ1-4; 8 bases match TRBD1. The CDR3 runs 15 residues. Germline V gene sequence: CDR1 SGHRS, CDR2 YFSETQ. V shed 3 bases, J shed 8 bases, and the junction held 9 bases outside the gene matches. As DNA, the CDR3 is TGCGCCAGCAGCTCCTTAGGACAGGGAGGGGAAAAACTGTTTTTT. Translated, it gives CASSSLGQGGEKLFF.

The rearrangement links TRBV5-1 to TRBJ2-5; D unclear. The germline CDR1 and CDR2 sequences are SGHRS and YFSETQ. V gave up 0 bases and J gave up 1 base, with 4 bases separating them. This CDR3 comprises 13 residues. Here the CDR3 DNA reads TGCGCCAGCAGCTTGGGAGGCCAAGAGACCCAGTACTTC. Translated, it gives CASSLGGQETQYF. Complete variable domain (other parts from reference TRBV5-1 and TRBJ2-5): KAGVTQTPRYLIKTRGQQVTLSCSPISGHRSVSWYQQTPGQGLQFLFEYFSETQRNKGNFPGRFSGRQFSNSRSEMNVSTLELGDSALYLCASSLGGQETQYFGPGTRLLVL.

The CDR3 DNA follows: TGTGCCAGCAGTTACGGATCAGGGAACACTGAAGCTTTCTTT. Its translation: CASSYGSGNTEAFF. This chain links TRBV6-5 with TRBJ1-1; D unclear. Trimming cost V 2 bases and J 1 base, with 8 bases left between them. The germline V gene encodes CDR1 MNHEY and CDR2 SVGAGI. The CDR3 loop spans 14 amino acids.

J is TRBJ2-3 and V is TRBV9, with D possibly TRBD2 on 7 matching bases. The V end was cut by 2 bases, the J end by 0 bases, with 13 bases between. Germline values: CDR1 SGDLS, CDR2 YYNGEE. The CDR3 extends over 16 amino acids. The CDR3 sequence: CASSVGGGPSTDTQYF. The DNA of the CDR3 is TGTGCCAGCAGCGTGGGCGGGGGCCCTAGCACAGATACGCAGTATTTT.

V and J are TRBV4-3 and TRBJ2-7; 11 nucleotides line up with TRBD1. This CDR3 is built from 16 residues. CDR1 LGHNA and CDR2 YSLEER come from the germline V gene. V lost 1 base and J lost 2; bases outside the gene matches: 4. The DNA of the CDR3 is TGCGCCAGCAGCCAAGCCGCGGGACAGGGGGCCTACGAGCAGTACTTC. This codes for CASSQAAGQGAYEQYF.

The J gene is TRBJ2-1, the V gene TRBV7-3, with 8 bases fitting TRBD2. The CDR3 loop spans 16 amino acids. Trimming at V came to 5 bases and at J to 0 bases, leaving 6 bases not matched to a gene. Germline lookup yields CDR1 SGHTA and CDR2 FQGTGA. The CDR3: CASSQGGGYSYNEQFF. The CDR3 DNA reads TGTGCCAGCAGCCAAGGCGGGGGGTACTCCTACAATGAGCAGTTCTTC.

The chain is built from TRBV15 and TRBJ1-2; unclear D gene. V lost 5 bases, J lost 3 bases, and 22 bases lay in between. Germline CDR1 reads LNHNV; CDR2 reads YYDKDF (reference sequence). The CDR3 runs to 17 residues. The CDR3 sequence is CATSGLKVDTGDYGYTF. The CDR3, as DNA: TGTGCCACCAGCGGGTTAAAGGTCGACACCGGGGACTATGGCTACACCTTC.

This rearrangement joins TRBV21-1 to TRBJ2-1; TRBD1 was called by the table and not checked on the DNA. TRBV21-1 is shown as a pseudogene. The CDR3 runs 13 residues. CDR3 bases: TGTGCCAGCAGCAAAGGGGGCGGCAATGAGCAGTTCTTC. It is translated as CASSKGGGNEQFF.

This chain links TRBV27 with TRBJ1-5; 10 bases match TRBD1. V lost 3 bases to trimming and J lost 6 bases; unmatched junction nucleotides: 5. Germline CDR1 reads MNHEY; CDR2 reads SMNVEV (reference sequence). The CDR3 runs 15 residues. CDR3 amino acids: CASSFRQGAAQPQHF. The CDR3 nucleotides read TGTGCCAGCAGTTTCCGACAGGGGGCGGCTCAGCCCCAGCATTTT.

V is TRBV7-6 and J is TRBJ1-2, with TRBD1 matching over 11 bases. The CDR3 is made up of 16 amino acids. Trimming took 1 base from V and 5 from J; bases not matched to a gene: 6. Germline-derived CDR1 and CDR2 are SGHVS and FNYEAQ. The CDR3 region is CASSLGPGQGAYGYTF. The CDR3 DNA reads TGTGCCAGCAGCTTAGGGCCCGGACAGGGGGCATATGGCTACACCTTC.

The chain carries TRBV25-1 and TRBJ1-3; D might be TRBD1 (5 bases). CDR3 length: 14 amino acids. Trimming cost V 3 bases and J 6 bases, with 12 bases left between them. CDR1 and CDR2 (germline): MGHDK, SYGVNS. DNA of the CDR3: TGTGCCAGCAGTGAGTCCAGGGTCGTAAACACCATATATTTT. This gives the protein CASSESRVVNTIYF. Together with reference TRBV25-1 and TRBJ1-3, the CDR3 gives the full variable domain: EADIYQTPRYLVIGTGKKITLECSQTMGHDKMYWYQQDPGMELHLIHYSYGVNSTEKGDLSSESTVSRIRTEHFPLTLESARPSHTSQYLCASSESRVVNTIYFGEGSWLTVV.

The CDR3 nucleotides are TGTGCCAGCAGACCACAGGGGCTCCTTGGAAATCAGCCCCAGCATTTT. Protein sequence: CASRPQGLLGNQPQHF. The chain recombines TRBV2 with TRBJ1-5; 7 nucleotides match TRBD1. CDR3 size: 16 residues. The germline CDR1 and CDR2 sequences are SNHLY and FYNNEI. V gave up 6 bases and J gave up 4 bases; unmatched junction bases: 12.

The chain combines TRBV4-3 with TRBJ2-7; 10 positions match TRBD1. Per germline, CDR1 LGHNA and CDR2 YSLEER. This CDR3 has 16 residues. The V segment lost 3 bases and the J segment 4 bases; nucleotides outside the gene matches: 9. This CDR3 is CASSQGDRGLPYEQYF. CDR3 sequence (DNA): TGCGCCAGCAGCCAGGGGGACAGGGGTTTACCTTACGAGCAGTACTTC.

The chain is built from TRBV5-1 and TRBJ2-7, with 7 bases identical to TRBD1. The CDR3 has 14 amino acids. The junction had 4 bases not matched to a gene; V was cut back by 2 bases and J by 2 bases. Germline lookup yields CDR1 SGHRS and CDR2 YFSETQ. The CDR3: CASSFTGDTYEQYF. In DNA, the CDR3 is TGCGCCAGCAGCTTTACAGGGGATACCTACGAGCAGTACTTC.

This chain links TRBV5-8 with TRBJ2-2; tentatively, D is TRBD1 (5 bases). The CDR3 consists of 13 residues. Germline CDR1 and CDR2: SGHTS and YDEGEE. Between the trimmed V and J ends, which lost 7 bases and 5 bases, there was a span of 12 bases. The CDR3 here is CASHRTRTGELFF. In DNA form, the CDR3 reads TGTGCCAGCCACAGGACCCGGACCGGGGAGCTGTTTTTT.

The chain is built from TRBV19 and TRBJ1-1; 8 bases are shared with TRBD1. CDR1 and CDR2 (germline): LNHDA, SQIVND (reference sequence). The CDR3 length is 14 residues. Germline trimming cut 1 base from V and 4 bases from J; bases unmatched to any gene: 2. CDR3: CASSIVTGGTEAFF. In DNA form, the CDR3 reads TGTGCCAGTAGTATAGTTACAGGGGGCACTGAAGCTTTCTTT.

The rearrangement links TRBV6-5 to TRBJ1-6; the D is unclear. V lost 0 bases to trimming and J lost 8 bases, with 14 bases between them. Germline CDR1 and CDR2: MNHEY and SVGAGI. The CDR3 has 16 amino acids. The CDR3 is CASSYSRPSSYSPLHF. CDR3 DNA: TGTGCCAGCAGTTACTCGAGACCATCATCGTATTCACCCCTCCACTTT.

The chain recombines TRBV30 with TRBJ1-3; D gene unclear. Trimming took 2 bases from V and 2 from J, leaving 10 bases between them. Germline CDR1 GTSNPN, CDR2 SVGIG (reference sequence). The CDR3 contains 14 residues. This CDR3 is CAWSSGVAGNTIYF. DNA of the CDR3: TGTGCCTGGAGTTCCGGCGTGGCTGGAAACACCATATATTTT. The whole variable domain, remainder taken from reference TRBV30 and TRBJ1-3, is SQTIHQWPATLVQPVGSPLSLECTVEGTSNPNLYWYRQAAGRGLQLLFYSVGIGQISSEVPQNLSASRPQDRQFILSSKKLLLSDSGFYLCAWSSGVAGNTIYFGEGSWLTVV.